This TCR beta chain was captured by sequencing in a study of cytomegalovirus exposure and HLA in healthy donors. Study-wide background: The approximately 110 validation repertoires and the approximately 640 first-cohort repertoires shared a platform, a later analysis reported.

Deletions cut 1 base from V and 2 bases from J, with 9 bases between. Germline CDR1 and CDR2: MNHEY and SMNVEV (reference sequence). The CDR3 is 14 amino acids. Comment on this clone: Antigen unknown.

Study results and caveats: Most TCR sequences proved rare, with some public TCRs found in many donors.

Sequencing used immunoSEQ multiplex PCR; TCRdb keeps in-frame clones, though not all of them. The sample consists of about 130,000 clones, about 88% of them appearing once. The source of this sequence is a man younger than 45 in good health and CMV-seronegative. The chain links TRBV27 to TRBJ2-7; maybe TRBD2 (5 bases). Sequences were obtained from PBMCs. CDR3 protein: CASSLLASAYEQYF. CDR3 nucleotides: TGTGCCAGCAGTTTATTAGCGAGTGCCTACGAGCAGTACTTC.